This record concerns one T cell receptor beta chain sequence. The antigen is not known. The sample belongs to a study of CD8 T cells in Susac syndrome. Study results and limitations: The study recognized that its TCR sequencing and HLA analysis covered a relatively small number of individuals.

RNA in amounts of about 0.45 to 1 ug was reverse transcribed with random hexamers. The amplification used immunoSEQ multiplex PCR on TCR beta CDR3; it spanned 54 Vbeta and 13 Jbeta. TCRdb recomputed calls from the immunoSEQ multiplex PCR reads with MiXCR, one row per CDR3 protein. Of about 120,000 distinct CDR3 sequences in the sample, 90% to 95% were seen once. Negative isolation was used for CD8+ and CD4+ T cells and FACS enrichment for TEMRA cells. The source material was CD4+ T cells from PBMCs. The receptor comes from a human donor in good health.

The CDR3 is CASRKLNSGQADGEQYF. The CDR3 region has the DNA TGCGCCAGCAGAAAATTAAACTCGGGACAGGCTGATGGCGAGCAGTACTTC. The genes are TRBV5-1 and TRBJ2-7, with 8 bases identical to TRBD1. The CDR3 spans 17 residues. With V trimmed by 5 bases and J by 6 bases, 19 bases remained unmatched. Germline CDR1 and CDR2: SGHRS and YFSETQ.